What follows is one T cell receptor beta chain and its context. Germline V CDR1 and CDR2: MNHEY, SMNVEV (reference sequence). Trimming removed 6 bases at V and 3 bases at J, with 12 bases between. The CDR3 has 14 residues. The sample originates from a study of blood T cell repertoires in COVID-19. As for the study in general: There were acute and convalescent COVID-19 samples, and they came from the United States, Italy and Spain. From T cells, B-cell-depleted T cells, or PBMCs came the material, which was cDNA or gDNA.

TCRdb keeps only in-frame clones here, not all; method: immunoSEQ multiplex PCR. Found here are fewer than 450,000 clones, more than 75% of them singletons; the top ten hold roughly 3.3%. The chain joins TRBV27 to TRBJ1-5; D gene unclear. This sequence was found in a woman aged 18-29 years who had recovered from COVID-19. The sequenced material came from peripheral blood. The CDR3: CASRPMRFNQPQHF. The CDR3 region has the DNA TGTGCCAGCAGGCCCATGAGATTCAATCAGCCCCAGCATTTT.